The text below deals with one T cell receptor (beta chain). This record comes from a study of OX40 agonist ivuxolimab in advanced cancers. For the study at large: The dose-escalation cohort was about 86% male, with a mean age of 60 years, ranging roughly 20 to 90.

Assay used: immunoSEQ multiplex PCR; TCRdb lists only in-frame clones, some missing. The profile covers roughly 50,000 clones, with roughly 91% appearing a single time and approximately 1.5% taken by the ten largest. This receptor was taken from an adult with an advanced solid tumor such as melanoma, head and neck, liver or kidney cancer. Specimen: CD4+ or CD8+ T cells sorted from blood, collected in a trial of the OX40 agonist ivuxolimab.

CDR3 nucleotide sequence: TGTGCCAGCTCACCACTGCCTGACAGCGGCTCTGGAAACACCATATATTTT. Protein product: CASSPLPDSGSGNTIYF. The V and J genes are TRBV18 and TRBJ1-3, with D perhaps TRBD1 (5 bases). V gave up 1 base and J gave up 0 bases, with 13 bases separating them. Germline CDR1 reads KGHSH; CDR2 reads LQKENI. This CDR3 comprises 17 residues.